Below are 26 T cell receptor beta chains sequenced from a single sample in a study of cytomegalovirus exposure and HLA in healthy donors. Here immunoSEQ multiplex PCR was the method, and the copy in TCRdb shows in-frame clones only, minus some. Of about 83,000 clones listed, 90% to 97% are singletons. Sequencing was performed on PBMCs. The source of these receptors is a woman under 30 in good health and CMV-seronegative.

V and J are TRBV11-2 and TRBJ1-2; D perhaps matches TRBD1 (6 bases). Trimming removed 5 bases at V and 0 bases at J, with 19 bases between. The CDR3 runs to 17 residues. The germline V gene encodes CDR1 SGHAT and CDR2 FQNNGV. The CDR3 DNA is TGTGCCAGCAGCACCTGGGTCCGGGACACGTCTAACTATGGCTACACCTTC. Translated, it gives CASSTWVRDTSNYGYTF.

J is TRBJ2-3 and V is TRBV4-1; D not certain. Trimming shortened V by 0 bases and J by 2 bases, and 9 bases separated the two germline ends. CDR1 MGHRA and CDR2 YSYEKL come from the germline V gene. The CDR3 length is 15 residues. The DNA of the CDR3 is TGCGCCAGCAGCCAAGATCTGCGGTACACAGATACGCAGTATTTT. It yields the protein CASSQDLRYTDTQYF.

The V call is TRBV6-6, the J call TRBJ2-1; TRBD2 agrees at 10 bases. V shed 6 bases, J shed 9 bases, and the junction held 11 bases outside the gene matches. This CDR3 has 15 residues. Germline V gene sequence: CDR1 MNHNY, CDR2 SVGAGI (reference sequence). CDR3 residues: CASSKREGGRAEQFF. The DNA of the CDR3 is TGTGCCAGCAGCAAGCGGGAGGGCGGACGGGCTGAGCAGTTCTTC.

CDR3 nucleotide sequence: TGCGCCAGCAGCCAAGGACCCGAAGGACTAGCGGGCTCCTACGAGCAGTACTTC. It translates to CASSQGPEGLAGSYEQYF. V usage is TRBV4-1 and J usage is TRBJ2-7; 11 bases align to TRBD2. This CDR3 contains 18 residues. Germline lookup yields CDR1 MGHRA and CDR2 YSYEKL. V shed 1 base, J shed 0 bases, and the junction held 8 bases outside the gene matches.

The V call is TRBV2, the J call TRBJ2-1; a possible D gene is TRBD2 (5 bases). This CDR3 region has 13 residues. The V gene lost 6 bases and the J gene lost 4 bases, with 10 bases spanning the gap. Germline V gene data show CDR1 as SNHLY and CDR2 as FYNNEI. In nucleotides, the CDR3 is TGTGCCAGCAGAGGATGGGAGTACAATGAGCAGTTCTTC. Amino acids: CASRGWEYNEQFF.

The CDR3 DNA sequence: TGTGCCAGTAGTATAGCCGGGACTCTTGCTTACGAGCAGTACTTC. It encodes CASSIAGTLAYEQYF. V gene TRBV19 combines with J gene TRBJ2-7; weak D call: TRBD2 (6 bases). Germline-derived CDR1 and CDR2 are LNHDA and SQIVND (reference sequence). Trimming removed 1 base at V and 4 bases at J, with 14 bases between. CDR3 length: 15 amino acids.

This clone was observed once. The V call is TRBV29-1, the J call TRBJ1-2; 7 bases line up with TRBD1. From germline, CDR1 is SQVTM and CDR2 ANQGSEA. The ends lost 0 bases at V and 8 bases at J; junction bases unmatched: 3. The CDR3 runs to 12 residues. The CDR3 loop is CSVEDLGQGYTF. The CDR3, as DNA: TGCAGCGTTGAAGATTTGGGACAGGGCTACACCTTC.

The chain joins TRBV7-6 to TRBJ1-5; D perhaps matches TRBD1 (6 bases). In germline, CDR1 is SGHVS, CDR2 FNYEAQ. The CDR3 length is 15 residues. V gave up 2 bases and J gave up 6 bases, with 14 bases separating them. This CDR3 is CASSLQGNVGQPQHF. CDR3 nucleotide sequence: TGTGCCAGCAGCTTACAGGGGAACGTAGGTCAGCCCCAGCATTTT.

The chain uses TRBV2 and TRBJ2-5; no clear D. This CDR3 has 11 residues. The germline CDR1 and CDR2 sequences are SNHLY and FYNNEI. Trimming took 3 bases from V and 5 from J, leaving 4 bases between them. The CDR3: CASSDTETQYF. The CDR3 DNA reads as TGTGCCAGCAGTGATACTGAGACCCAGTACTTC.

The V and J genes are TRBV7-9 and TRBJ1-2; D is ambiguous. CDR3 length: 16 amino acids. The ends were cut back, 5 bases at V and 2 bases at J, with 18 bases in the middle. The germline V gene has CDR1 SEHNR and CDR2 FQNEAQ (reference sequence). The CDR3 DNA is TGTGCCAGCAGCCCCTTCGACCTCCGGGAGAACTATGGCTACACCTTC. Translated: CASSPFDLRENYGYTF. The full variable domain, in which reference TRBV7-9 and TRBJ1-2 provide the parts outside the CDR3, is DTGVSQNPRHKITKRGQNVTFRCDPISEHNRLYWYRQTLGQGPEFLTYFQNEAQLEKSRLLSDRFSAERPKGSFSTLEIQRTEQGDSAMYLCASSPFDLRENYGYTFGSGTRLTVV.

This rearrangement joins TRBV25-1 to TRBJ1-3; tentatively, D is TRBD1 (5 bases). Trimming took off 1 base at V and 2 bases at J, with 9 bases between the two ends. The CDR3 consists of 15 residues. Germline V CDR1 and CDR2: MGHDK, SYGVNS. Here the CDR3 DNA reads TGTGCCAGCAGTGAATCCCAGACAGCTGGAAACACCATATATTTT. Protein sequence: CASSESQTAGNTIYF.

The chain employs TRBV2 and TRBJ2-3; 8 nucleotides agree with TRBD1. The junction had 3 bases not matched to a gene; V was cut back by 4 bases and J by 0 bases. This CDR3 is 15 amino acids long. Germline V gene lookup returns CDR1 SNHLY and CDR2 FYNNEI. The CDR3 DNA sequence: TGTGCCAGCAGTGGTTGGACAGGGAGCACAGATACGCAGTATTTT. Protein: CASSGWTGSTDTQYF.

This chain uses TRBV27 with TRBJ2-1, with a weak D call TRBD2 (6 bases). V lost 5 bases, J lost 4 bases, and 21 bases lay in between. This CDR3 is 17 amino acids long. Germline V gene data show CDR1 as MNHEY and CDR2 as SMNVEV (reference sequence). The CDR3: CASSHPRLALAYNEQFF. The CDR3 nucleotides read TGTGCCAGCAGTCATCCCCGCTTGGCCCTAGCGTACAATGAGCAGTTCTTC.

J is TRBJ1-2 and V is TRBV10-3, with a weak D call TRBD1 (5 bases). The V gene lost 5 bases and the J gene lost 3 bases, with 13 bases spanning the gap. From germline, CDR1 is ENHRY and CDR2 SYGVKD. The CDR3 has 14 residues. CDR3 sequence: CAISQGAQDYGYTF. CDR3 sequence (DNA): TGTGCCATCAGTCAAGGGGCGCAGGACTATGGCTACACCTTC.

Here the CDR3 reads CASSPPFDTEAFF. The DNA for the CDR3 is TGTGCCAGCAGCCCTCCGTTCGACACTGAAGCTTTCTTT. The genes are TRBV7-9 and TRBJ1-1; D ambiguous. From germline, CDR1 is SEHNR and CDR2 FQNEAQ (reference sequence). V gave up 5 bases and J gave up 3 bases, with 10 bases separating them. The CDR3 spans 13 residues.

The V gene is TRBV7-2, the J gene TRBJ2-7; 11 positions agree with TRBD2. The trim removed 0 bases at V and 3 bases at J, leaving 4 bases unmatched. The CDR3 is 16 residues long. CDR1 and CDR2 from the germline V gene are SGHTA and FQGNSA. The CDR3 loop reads CASSLASTSGSYEQYF. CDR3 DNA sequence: TGTGCCAGCAGCTTAGCGAGTACTAGCGGGAGCTACGAGCAGTACTTC.

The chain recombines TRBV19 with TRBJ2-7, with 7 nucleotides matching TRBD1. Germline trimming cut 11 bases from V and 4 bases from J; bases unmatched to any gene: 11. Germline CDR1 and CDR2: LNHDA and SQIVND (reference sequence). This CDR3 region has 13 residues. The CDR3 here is CAVRDRVSYEQYF. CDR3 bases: TGTGCCGTCCGGGACAGAGTTAGTTACGAGCAGTACTTC.

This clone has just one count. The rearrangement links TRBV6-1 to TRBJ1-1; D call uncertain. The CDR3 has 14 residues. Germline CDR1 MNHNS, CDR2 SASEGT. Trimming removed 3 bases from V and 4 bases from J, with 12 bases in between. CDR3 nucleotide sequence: TGTGCCAGCAGTGAGTCGGTTACGGTCACTGAAGCTTTCTTT. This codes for CASSESVTVTEAFF.

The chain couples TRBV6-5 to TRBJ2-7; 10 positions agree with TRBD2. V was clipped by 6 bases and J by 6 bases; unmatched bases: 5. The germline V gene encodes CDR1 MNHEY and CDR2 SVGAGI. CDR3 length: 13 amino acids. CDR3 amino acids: CASSLAGAGEQYF. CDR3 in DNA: TGTGCCAGCAGCCTAGCGGGAGCCGGCGAGCAGTACTTC.

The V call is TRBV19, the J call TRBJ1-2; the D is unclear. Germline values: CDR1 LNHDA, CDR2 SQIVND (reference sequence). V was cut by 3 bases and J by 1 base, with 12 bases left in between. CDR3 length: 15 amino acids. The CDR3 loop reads CASSIEQTNNYGYTF. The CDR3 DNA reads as TGTGCCAGTAGTATTGAGCAGACAAATAACTATGGCTACACCTTC.

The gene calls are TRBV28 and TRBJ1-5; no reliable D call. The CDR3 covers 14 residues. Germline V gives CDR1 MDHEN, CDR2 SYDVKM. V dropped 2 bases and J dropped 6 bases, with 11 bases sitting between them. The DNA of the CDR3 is TGTGCCAGCAGTTTACGAGGCCTCAGTCAGCCCCAGCATTTT. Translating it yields CASSLRGLSQPQHF.

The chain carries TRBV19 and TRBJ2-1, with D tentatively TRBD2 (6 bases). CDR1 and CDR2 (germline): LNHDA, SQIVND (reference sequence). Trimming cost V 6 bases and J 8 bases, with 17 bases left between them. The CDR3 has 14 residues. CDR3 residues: CASSDPAGSDEQFF. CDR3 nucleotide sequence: TGTGCCAGTAGCGACCCGGCGGGGAGCGATGAGCAGTTCTTC.

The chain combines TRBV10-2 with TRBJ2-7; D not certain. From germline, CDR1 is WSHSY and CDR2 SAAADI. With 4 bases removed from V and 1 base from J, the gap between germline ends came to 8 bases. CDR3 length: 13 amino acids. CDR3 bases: TGCGCCAGCAGTGTCGGCGGTTCCTACGAGCAGTACTTC. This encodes CASSVGGSYEQYF.

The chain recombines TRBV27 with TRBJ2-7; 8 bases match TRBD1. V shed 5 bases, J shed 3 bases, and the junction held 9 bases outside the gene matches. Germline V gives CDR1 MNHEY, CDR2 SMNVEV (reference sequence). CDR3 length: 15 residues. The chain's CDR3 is CASSKGQGPVYEQYF. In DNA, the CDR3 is TGTGCCAGCAGTAAAGGACAGGGCCCCGTCTACGAGCAGTACTTC.

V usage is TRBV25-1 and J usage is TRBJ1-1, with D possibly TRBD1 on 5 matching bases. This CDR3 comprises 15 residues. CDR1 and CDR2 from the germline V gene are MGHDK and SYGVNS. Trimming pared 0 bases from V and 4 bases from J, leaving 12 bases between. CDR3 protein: CASSEYQGRSTEAFF. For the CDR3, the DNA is TGTGCCAGCAGTGAATATCAGGGAAGGAGCACTGAAGCTTTCTTT. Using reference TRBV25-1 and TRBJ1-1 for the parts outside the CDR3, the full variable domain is EADIYQTPRYLVIGTGKKITLECSQTMGHDKMYWYQQDPGMELHLIHYSYGVNSTEKGDLSSESTVSRIRTEHFPLTLESARPSHTSQYLCASSEYQGRSTEAFFGQGTRLTVV.

The CDR3 bases are TGCGCCAGCACCCCGGAGGTCGGTAACACAGATACGCAGTATTTT. Translating it yields CASTPEVGNTDTQYF. The gene calls are TRBV5-1 and TRBJ2-3; possibly TRBD2 for D (5 bases). This CDR3 spans 15 amino acids. Per germline, CDR1 SGHRS and CDR2 YFSETQ. Trimming pared 6 bases from V and 2 bases from J, leaving 16 bases between.